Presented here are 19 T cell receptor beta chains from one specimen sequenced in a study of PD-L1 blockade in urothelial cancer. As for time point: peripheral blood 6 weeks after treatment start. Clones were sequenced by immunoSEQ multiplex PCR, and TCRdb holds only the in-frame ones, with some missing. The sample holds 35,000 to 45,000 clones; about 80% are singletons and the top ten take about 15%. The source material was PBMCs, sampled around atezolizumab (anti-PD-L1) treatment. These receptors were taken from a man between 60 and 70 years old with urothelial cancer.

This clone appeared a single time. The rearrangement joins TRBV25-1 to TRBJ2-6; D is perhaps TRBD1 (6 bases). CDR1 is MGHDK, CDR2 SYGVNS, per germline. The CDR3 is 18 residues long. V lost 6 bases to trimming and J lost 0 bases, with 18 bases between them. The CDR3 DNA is TGTGCCAGCAGCGGCAGGGGTTTAGATTCCTCTGGGGCCAACGTCCTGACTTTC. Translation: CASSGRGLDSSGANVLTF.

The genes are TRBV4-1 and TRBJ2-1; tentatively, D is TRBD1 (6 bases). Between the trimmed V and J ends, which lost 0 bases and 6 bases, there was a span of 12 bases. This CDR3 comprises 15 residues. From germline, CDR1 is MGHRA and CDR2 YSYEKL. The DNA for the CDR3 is TGCGCCAGCAGCCAAGAGAACAGGGTATTCAATGAGCAGTTCTTC. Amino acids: CASSQENRVFNEQFF.

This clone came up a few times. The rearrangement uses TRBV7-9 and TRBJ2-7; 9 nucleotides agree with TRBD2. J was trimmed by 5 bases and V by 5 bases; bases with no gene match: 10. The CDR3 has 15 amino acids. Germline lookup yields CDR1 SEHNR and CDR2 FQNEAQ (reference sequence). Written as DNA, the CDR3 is TGTGCCAGCAGCCCCCCCGGGACTAGCTTTGACGAGCAGTACTTC. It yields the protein CASSPPGTSFDEQYF.

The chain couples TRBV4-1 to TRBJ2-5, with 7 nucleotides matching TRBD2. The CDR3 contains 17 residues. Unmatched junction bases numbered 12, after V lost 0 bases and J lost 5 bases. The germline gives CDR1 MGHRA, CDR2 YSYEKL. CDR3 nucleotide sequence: TGCGCCAGCAGCCAAGATTTAACGGGGGAGGGTATGGAGACCCAGTACTTC. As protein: CASSQDLTGEGMETQYF.

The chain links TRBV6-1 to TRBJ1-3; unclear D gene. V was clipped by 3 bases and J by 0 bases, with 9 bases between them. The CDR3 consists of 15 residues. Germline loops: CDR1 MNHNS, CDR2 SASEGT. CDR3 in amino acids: CASSDRRNSGNTIYF. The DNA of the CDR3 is TGTGCCAGCAGTGACAGGCGTAACTCTGGAAACACCATATATTTT.

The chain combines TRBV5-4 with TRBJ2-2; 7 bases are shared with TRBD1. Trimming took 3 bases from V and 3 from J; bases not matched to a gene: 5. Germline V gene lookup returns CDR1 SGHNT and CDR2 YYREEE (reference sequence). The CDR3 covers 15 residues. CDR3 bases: TGTGCCAGCAGCTCTCAGGGGGAAGACACCGGGGAGCTGTTTTTT. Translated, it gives CASSSQGEDTGELFF.

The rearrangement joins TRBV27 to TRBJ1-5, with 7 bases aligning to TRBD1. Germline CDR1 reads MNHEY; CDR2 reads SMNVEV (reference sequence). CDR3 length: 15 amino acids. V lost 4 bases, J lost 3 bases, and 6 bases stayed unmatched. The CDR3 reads CASSYGTGVNQPQHF. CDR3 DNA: TGTGCCAGCAGTTATGGAACAGGGGTCAATCAGCCCCAGCATTTT.

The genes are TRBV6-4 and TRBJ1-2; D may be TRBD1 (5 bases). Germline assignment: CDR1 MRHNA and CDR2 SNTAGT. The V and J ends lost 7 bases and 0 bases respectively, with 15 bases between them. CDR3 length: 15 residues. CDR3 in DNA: TGTGCCAGCACCAGAACAGGCAACTCTAACTATGGCTACACCTTC. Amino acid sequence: CASTRTGNSNYGYTF.

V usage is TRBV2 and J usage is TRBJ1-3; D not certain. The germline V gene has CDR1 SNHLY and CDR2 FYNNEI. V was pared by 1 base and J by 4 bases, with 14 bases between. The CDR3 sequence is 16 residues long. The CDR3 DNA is TGTGCCAGCAGTGAAGAGAGCGCGAAGGTCGGAAACACCATATATTTT. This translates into CASSEESAKVGNTIYF.

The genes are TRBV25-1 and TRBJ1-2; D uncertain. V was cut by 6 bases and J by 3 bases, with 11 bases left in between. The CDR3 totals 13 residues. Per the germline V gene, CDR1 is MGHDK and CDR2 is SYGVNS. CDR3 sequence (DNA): TGTGCCAGCAGCCGAGGGCAGGACTATGGCTACACCTTC. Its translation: CASSRGQDYGYTF.

The CDR3 coding sequence is TGTGCCGGAGGGACTAGCGGCACAGATACGCAGTATTTT. It is translated as CAGGTSGTDTQYF. The V call is TRBV5-4, the J call TRBJ2-3; 10 bases match TRBD2. The J segment lost 1 base and the V segment lost 10 bases, leaving 3 bases of the junction unmatched. From germline, CDR1 is SGHNT and CDR2 YYREEE (reference sequence). The CDR3 runs 13 residues. The full variable domain, its missing parts supplied by reference TRBV5-4 and TRBJ2-3, is ETGVTQSPTHLIKTRGQQVTLRCSSQSGHNTVSWYQQALGQGPQFIFQYYREEENGRGNFPPRFSGLQFPNYSSELNVNALELDDSALYLCAGGTSGTDTQYFGPGTRLTVL.

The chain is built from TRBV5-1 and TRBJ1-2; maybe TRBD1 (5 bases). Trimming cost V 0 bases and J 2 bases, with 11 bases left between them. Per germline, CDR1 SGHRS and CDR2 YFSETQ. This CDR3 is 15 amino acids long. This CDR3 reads CASSLVGGYNYGYTF. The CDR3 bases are TGCGCCAGCAGCTTGGTGGGGGGTTACAACTATGGCTACACCTTC.

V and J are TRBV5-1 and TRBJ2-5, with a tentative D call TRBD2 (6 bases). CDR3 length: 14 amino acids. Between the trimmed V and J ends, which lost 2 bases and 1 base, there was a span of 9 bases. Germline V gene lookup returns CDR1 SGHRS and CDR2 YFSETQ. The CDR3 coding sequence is TGCGCCAGCAGCTTTGGAGGGGCCCAAGAGACCCAGTACTTC. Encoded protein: CASSFGGAQETQYF.

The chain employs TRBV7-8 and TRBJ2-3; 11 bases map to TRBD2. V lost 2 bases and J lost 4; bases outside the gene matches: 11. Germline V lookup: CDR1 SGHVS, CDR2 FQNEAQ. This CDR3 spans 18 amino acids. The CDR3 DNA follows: TGTGCCAGCAGCTTATCCCTCATAGCGGGGGGGCCGGCAGATACGCAGTATTTT. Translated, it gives CASSLSLIAGGPADTQYF.

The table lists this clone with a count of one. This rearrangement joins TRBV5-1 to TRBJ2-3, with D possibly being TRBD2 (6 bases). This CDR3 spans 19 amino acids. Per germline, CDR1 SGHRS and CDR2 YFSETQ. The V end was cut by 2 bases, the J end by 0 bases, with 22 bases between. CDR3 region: CASSLGGSLLPTSTDTQYF. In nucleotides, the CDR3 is TGCGCCAGCAGCTTAGGAGGGTCCCTTCTCCCCACTAGCACAGATACGCAGTATTTT.

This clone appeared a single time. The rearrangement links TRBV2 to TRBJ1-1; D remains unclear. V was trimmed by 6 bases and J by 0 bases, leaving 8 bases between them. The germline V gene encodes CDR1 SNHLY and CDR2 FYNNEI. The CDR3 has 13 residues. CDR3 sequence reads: CASSFTLNTEAFF. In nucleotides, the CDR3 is TGTGCCAGCAGCTTTACACTGAACACTGAAGCTTTCTTT.

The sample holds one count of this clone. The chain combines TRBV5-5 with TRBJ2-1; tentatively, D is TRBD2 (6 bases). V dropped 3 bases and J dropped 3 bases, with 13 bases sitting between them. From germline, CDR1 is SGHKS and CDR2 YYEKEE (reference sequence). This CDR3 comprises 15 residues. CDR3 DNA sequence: TGTGCCAGCAGCTCGGATGGGGGGAACTACAATGAGCAGTTCTTC. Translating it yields CASSSDGGNYNEQFF.

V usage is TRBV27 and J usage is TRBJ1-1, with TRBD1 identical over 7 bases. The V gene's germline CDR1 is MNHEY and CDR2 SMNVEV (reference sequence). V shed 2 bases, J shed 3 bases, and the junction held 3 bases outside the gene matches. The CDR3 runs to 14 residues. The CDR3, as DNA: TGTGCCAGCAGTTTACGACAGGGATACACTGAAGCTTTCTTT. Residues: CASSLRQGYTEAFF.

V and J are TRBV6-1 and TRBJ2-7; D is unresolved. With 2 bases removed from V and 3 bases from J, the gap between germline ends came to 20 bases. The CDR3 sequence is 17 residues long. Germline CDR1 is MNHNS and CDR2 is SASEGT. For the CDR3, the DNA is TGTGCCAGCAGTGAAACTCCCGCGGCCCGTCTATTCTACGAGCAGTACTTC. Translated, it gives CASSETPAARLFYEQYF.